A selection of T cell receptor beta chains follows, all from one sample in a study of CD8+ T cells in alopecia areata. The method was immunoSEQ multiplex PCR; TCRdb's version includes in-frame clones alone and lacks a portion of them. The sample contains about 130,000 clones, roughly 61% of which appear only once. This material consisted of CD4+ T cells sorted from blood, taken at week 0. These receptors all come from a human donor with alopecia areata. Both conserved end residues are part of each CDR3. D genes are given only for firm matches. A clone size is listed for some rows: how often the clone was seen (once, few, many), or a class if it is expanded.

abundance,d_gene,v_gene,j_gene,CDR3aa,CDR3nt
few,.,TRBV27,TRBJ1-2,CASSFSRSYGYTF,TGTGCCAGCAGTTTCAGCAGGAGCTATGGCTACACCTTC
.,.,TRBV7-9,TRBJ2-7,CASSLDRTYEQYF,TGTGCCAGCAGCTTAGACAGGACCTACGAGCAGTACTTC
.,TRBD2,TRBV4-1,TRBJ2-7,CASSPRGGASGGSYEQYF,TGCGCCAGCAGCCCCCGGGGAGGGGCTAGCGGGGGTTCCTACGAGCAGTACTTC
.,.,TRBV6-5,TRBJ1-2,CASSYSGADYGYTF,TGTGCCAGCAGTTACTCGGGGGCTGACTATGGCTACACCTTC
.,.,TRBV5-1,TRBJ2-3,CASTLDNYLTDTQYF,TGCGCCAGCACACTGGACAACTACCTCACAGATACGCAGTATTTT
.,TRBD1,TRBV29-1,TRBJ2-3,CSVAEGASTDTQYF,TGCAGCGTTGCCGAGGGGGCAAGCACAGATACGCAGTATTTT
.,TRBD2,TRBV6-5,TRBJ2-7,CASSQRGSGGGEQYF,TGTGCCAGCAGCCAACGAGGTAGCGGGGGCGGGGAGCAGTACTTC
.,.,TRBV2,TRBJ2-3,CASSVTTDSTDTQYF,TGTGCCAGCAGTGTAACTACCGACAGCACAGATACGCAGTATTTT
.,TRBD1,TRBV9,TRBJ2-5,CASSYGQDQETQYF,TGTGCCAGCAGCTACGGACAGGATCAAGAGACCCAGTACTTC
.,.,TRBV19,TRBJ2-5,CASRLGETQYF,TGTGCCAGCCGCCTAGGGGAGACCCAGTACTTC
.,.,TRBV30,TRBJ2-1,CASLDTKLFF,TGTGCCTCCTTGGACACCAAGCTGTTCTTC
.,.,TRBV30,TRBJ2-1,CAWTGLNEQLF,TGTGCCTGGACAGGGTTAAATGAGCAGCTCTTC
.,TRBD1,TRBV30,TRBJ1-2,CAWRGSGTGSGGYTF,TGTGCCTGGAGGGGATCCGGGACAGGGTCAGGAGGCTACACCTTC
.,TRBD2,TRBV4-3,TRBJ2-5,CASSPTSGGETQYF,TGCGCCAGCAGTCCGACTAGCGGGGGTGAGACCCAGTACTTC
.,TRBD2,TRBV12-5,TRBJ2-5,CASGPYAGGRETQYF,TGTGCTAGTGGTCCCTACGCGGGGGGCAGAGAGACCCAGTACTTC
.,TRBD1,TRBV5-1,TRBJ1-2,CASSRDSLSYGYTF,TGCGCCAGCAGCAGGGACAGCCTGAGCTATGGCTACACCTTC
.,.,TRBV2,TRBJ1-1,CASSEGRGNTEAFF,TGTGCCAGCAGTGAAGGAAGGGGGAACACTGAAGCTTTCTTT
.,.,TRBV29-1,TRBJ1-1,CSVGRQMNTEAFF,TGCAGCGTCGGAAGACAAATGAACACTGAAGCTTTCTTT
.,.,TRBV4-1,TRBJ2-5,CASSQDPRETQYF,TGCGCCAGCAGCCAAGACCCCAGGGAGACCCAGTACTTC
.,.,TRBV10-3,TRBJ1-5,CAISERGGNQPQHF,TGTGCCATCAGTGAGAGGGGGGGCAATCAGCCCCAGCATTTT
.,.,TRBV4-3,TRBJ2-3,CASSQDRRGLADTQYF,TGCGCCAGCAGCCAAGATCGGCGGGGGCTAGCAGATACGCAGTATTTT
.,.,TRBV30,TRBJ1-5,CAWSVHREALSNQPQHF,TGTGCCTGGAGTGTACACAGGGAGGCATTGAGCAATCAGCCCCAGCATTTT
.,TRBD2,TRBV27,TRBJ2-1,CASRRGVDNEQFF,TGTGCCAGCAGGCGGGGGGTGGACAATGAGCAGTTCTTC
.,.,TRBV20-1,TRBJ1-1,CSASFGTEAFF,TGCAGTGCTAGTTTCGGAACTGAAGCTTTCTTT
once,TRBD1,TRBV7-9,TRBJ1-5,CASSSAGTGPLNQPQHF,TGTGCCAGCAGCTCCGCCGGGACAGGGCCTCTCAATCAGCCCCAGCATTTT
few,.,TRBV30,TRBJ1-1,CAWTLRAVGTEAFF,TGTGCCTGGACCCTACGTGCAGTTGGAACTGAAGCTTTCTTT
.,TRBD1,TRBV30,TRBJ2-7,CAWATGQFYEQYF,TGTGCCTGGGCTACGGGACAGTTTTACGAGCAGTACTTC
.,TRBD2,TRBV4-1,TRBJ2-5,CASSPSGDKETQYF,TGCGCCAGCAGCCCTAGCGGGGACAAAGAGACCCAGTACTTC
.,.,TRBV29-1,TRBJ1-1,CSASALSTEAFF,TGCAGCGCTTCGGCCCTGAGCACTGAAGCTTTCTTT
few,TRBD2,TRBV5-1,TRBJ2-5,CASSPGGSGQETQYF,TGCGCCAGCAGCCCGGGGGGTTCGGGCCAAGAGACCCAGTACTTC
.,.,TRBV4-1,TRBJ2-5,CASSRGQRYQETQYF,TGCGCCAGCAGCCGAGGACAGAGGTACCAAGAGACCCAGTACTTC
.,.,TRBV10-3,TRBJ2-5,CAISDRGRDQETQYF,TGTGCCATCAGTGATAGGGGTAGGGACCAAGAGACCCAGTACTTC
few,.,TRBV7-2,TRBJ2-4,CASSPASAGHQNIQYF,TGTGCCAGCAGCCCCGCGTCGGCAGGACATCAAAACATTCAGTACTTC
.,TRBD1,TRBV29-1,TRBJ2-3,CSVRQGARGDTQYF,TGCAGCGTCCGACAGGGGGCGCGGGGAGATACGCAGTATTTT
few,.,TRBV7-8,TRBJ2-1,CASSLYETGYNEQFF,TGTGCCAGCAGCTTATATGAGACTGGCTACAATGAGCAGTTCTTC
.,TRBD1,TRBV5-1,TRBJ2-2,CASSSTGTGVVGELFF,TGCGCCAGCAGCTCAACCGGGACAGGGGTTGTCGGGGAGCTGTTTTTT
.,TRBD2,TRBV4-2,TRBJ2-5,CASSQDSGASGGARETQYF,TGTGCCAGCAGCCAAGATTCGGGGGCTAGCGGGGGGGCCCGAGAGACCCAGTACTTC
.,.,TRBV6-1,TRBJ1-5,CASSVGNRGQPQHF,TGTGCCAGCAGTGTGGGAAATCGGGGTCAGCCCCAGCATTTT
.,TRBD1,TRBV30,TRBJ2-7,CAWSVRPGQGVHEQYF,TGTGCCTGGAGTGTTAGGCCGGGACAGGGGGTCCACGAGCAGTACTTC
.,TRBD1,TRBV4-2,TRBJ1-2,CASSPDRGDYGYTF,TGTGCCAGCAGCCCGGACAGGGGGGACTATGGCTACACCTTC
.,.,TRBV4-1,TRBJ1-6,CASSQDWQGINSPLHF,TGCGCCAGCAGCCAAGATTGGCAGGGAATTAATTCACCCCTCCACTTT
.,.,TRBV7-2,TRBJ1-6,CASSPRSAGQNSPLHF,TGTGCCAGCAGCCCACGGTCCGCAGGGCAAAATTCACCCCTCCACTTT
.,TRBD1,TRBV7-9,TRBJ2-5,CASSPGQGGETQYF,TGTGCCAGCAGCCCGGGACAGGGCGGGGAGACCCAGTACTTC
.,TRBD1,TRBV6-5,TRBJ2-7,CASSSADRAYEQYF,TGTGCCAGCAGTTCGGCGGACAGGGCCTACGAGCAGTACTTC
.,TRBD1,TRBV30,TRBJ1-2,CAWSVQGTGSSGYTF,TGTGCCTGGAGTGTACAAGGGACAGGGTCGAGTGGCTACACCTTC
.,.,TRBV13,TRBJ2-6,CASSLGVTTGANVLTF,TGTGCCAGCAGCTTAGGGGTGACTACCGGGGCCAACGTCCTGACTTTC
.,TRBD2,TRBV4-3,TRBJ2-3,CASSLTRTSRTTDTQYF,TGCGCCAGCAGCCTCACCAGGACTAGCAGGACCACAGATACGCAGTATTTT
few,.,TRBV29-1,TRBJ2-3,CSVEMARTDTQYF,TGCAGCGTTGAAATGGCAAGGACAGATACGCAGTATTTT
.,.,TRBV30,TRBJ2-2,CAWSPGTGELFF,TGTGCCTGGAGTCCAGGGACCGGGGAGCTGTTTTTT
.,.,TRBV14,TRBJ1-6,CASSHPYSNSPLHF,TGTGCCAGCAGCCACCCTTACAGTAATTCACCCCTCCACTTT
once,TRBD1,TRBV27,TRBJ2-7,CASRDRAYEQYF,TGTGCCAGCCGGGACAGGGCCTACGAGCAGTACTTC
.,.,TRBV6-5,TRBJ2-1,CASSPEGTRNEQFF,TGTGCCAGCAGTCCCGAGGGGACCCGGAATGAGCAGTTCTTC
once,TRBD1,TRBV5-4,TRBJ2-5,CASSATGGETQYF,TGTGCCAGCAGCGCGACAGGGGGAGAGACCCAGTACTTC
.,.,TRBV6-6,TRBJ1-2,CASSYELNYGYTF,TGTGCCAGCAGTTACGAGCTCAACTATGGCTACACCTTC